The source of this TCR beta chain is a study of early T cells in non-severe SARS-CoV-2 infection. Study at large: Alpha and beta chains were unpaired, from unsorted whole-blood bulk RNA. Broader study findings: Missing private and CD4 specificities, VDJdb matching favored anti-spike CD8 responses.

CDR1 and CDR2 (germline): MGHRA, YSYEKL. This CDR3 is 15 amino acids long. Trimming removed 0 bases at V and 3 bases at J, with 8 bases between. As regards this clonotype: The target antigen is unknown.

The library protocol tagged individual cDNA molecules with unique molecular identifiers. TCRdb analysed the 5' RACE reads with MiXCR anew, one entry per CDR3 protein. This repertoire shows over 90,000 distinct CDR3 sequences, about an eighth found once; its top ten account for about 5.7%. The receptor's source is an adult who was a healthcare worker with PCR-confirmed SARS-CoV-2 infection or an uninfected control (not recorded which). The sequencing sample was made of whole blood. This rearrangement joins TRBV4-1 to TRBJ1-4, with D unclear. Here the CDR3 reads CASSQDPGANEKLFF. In nucleotides, the CDR3 is TGCGCCAGCAGCCAAGATCCTGGGGCTAATGAAAAACTGTTTTTT.